Below are 22 T cell receptor beta chains sequenced from a single sample in a study of cytomegalovirus exposure and HLA in healthy donors. PCR employed 60 Vbeta and 13 Jbeta primers. Some clones are missing from TCRdb's copy, which holds only in-frame ones; the method was immunoSEQ multiplex PCR. The table shows about 160,000 clones, with roughly 79% occurring only once. The specimen was PBMCs. Receptors originate from a woman aged 50 to 60 in good health and CMV-seronegative.

The rearrangement joins TRBV28 to TRBJ1-5, with a weak D call TRBD1 (5 bases). The CDR3 contains 15 residues. From germline, CDR1 is MDHEN and CDR2 SYDVKM. V was shortened by 3 bases and J by 0 bases, with 9 bases between the two germline ends. The CDR3 here is CASSLGLDSNQPQHF. In DNA form, the CDR3 reads TGTGCCAGCAGTTTGGGGCTGGATAGCAATCAGCCCCAGCATTTT.

The chain couples TRBV19 to TRBJ2-1, with D tentatively TRBD1 (7 bases). Per the germline V gene, CDR1 is LNHDA and CDR2 is SQIVND (reference sequence). The V end was cut by 7 bases, the J end by 9 bases, with 19 bases between. This CDR3 comprises 14 residues. This CDR3 is CASTPSPQGGEQFF. The CDR3 DNA follows: TGTGCCAGTACCCCAAGCCCTCAGGGGGGTGAGCAGTTCTTC.

This clone was counted only a few times. One end of the junction varies from germline; a read error may be responsible. The rearrangement joins TRBV7-2 to TRBJ2-5; TRBD2 might be the D (5 bases). CDR3 size: 13 residues. Germline loops: CDR1 SGHTA, CDR2 FQGNSA. CDR3 amino acids: CASSERSGGYQHF. DNA for the CDR3: TGTGCCAGCAGCGAACGAAGCGGTGGATATCAGCACTTC.

CDR3 DNA sequence: TGTGCCAGCTCCCGGGACACTAATCAGCCCCAGCATTTT. This translates into CASSRDTNQPQHF. V and J are TRBV5-6 and TRBJ1-5; D may be TRBD1 (6 bases). The CDR3 contains 13 residues. CDR1 and CDR2 from the germline V gene are SGHDT and YYEEEE. Trimming took 7 bases from V and 4 from J, leaving 12 bases between them.

This clone was seen a single time. The chain employs TRBV28 and TRBJ2-1, with a tentative D call TRBD2 (5 bases). Trimming removed 1 base at V and 1 base at J, with 11 bases between. The CDR3 spans 16 residues. CDR1 is MDHEN and CDR2 is SYDVKM in the germline V gene. The CDR3 loop reads CASSLLLGSSYNEQFF. CDR3 nucleotides: TGTGCCAGCAGTTTATTGTTAGGGAGTTCCTACAATGAGCAGTTCTTC. Based on the CDR3 plus reference TRBV28 and TRBJ2-1, the full variable domain is DVKVTQSSRYLVKRTGEKVFLECVQDMDHENMFWYRQDPGLGLRLIYFSYDVKMKEKGDIPEGYSVSREKKERFSLILESASTNQTSMYLCASSLLLGSSYNEQFFGPGTRLTVL.

About this clone itself: Other DNA sequences in the sample encode the same CDR3. Written as DNA, the CDR3 is TGTGCCAGCAGTCTGACTAGTTACGAGCAGTACTTC. Translated: CASSLTSYEQYF. The genes are TRBV28 and TRBJ2-7; D may be TRBD2 (6 bases). V shed 5 bases and J shed 4 bases, with 9 bases lying between them. Germline-derived CDR1 and CDR2 are MDHEN and SYDVKM. This CDR3 comprises 12 residues.

The V and J genes are TRBV19 and TRBJ1-5, with D possibly being TRBD1 (6 bases). Germline assignment: CDR1 LNHDA and CDR2 SQIVND (reference sequence). The V gene lost 3 bases and the J gene lost 5 bases, with 14 bases spanning the gap. The CDR3 has 15 amino acids. This CDR3 reads CASSMANRADQPQHF. The CDR3 DNA is TGTGCCAGTAGTATGGCGAACAGGGCCGATCAGCCCCAGCATTTT. Full variable domain (outside the CDR3, taken from reference TRBV19 and TRBJ1-5): DGGITQSPKYLFRKEGQNVTLSCEQNLNHDAMYWYRQDPGQGLRLIYYSQIVNDFQKGDIAEGYSVSREKKESFPLTVTSAQKNPTAFYLCASSMANRADQPQHFGDGTRLSIL.

This rearrangement joins TRBV4-1 to TRBJ1-5, with D possibly being TRBD1 (6 bases). CDR1 is MGHRA, CDR2 YSYEKL, per germline. There are 16 residues in the CDR3. V shed 1 base and J shed 3 bases, with 13 bases lying between them. The CDR3 protein is CASSQGRGQLNQPQHF. In nucleotides, the CDR3 is TGCGCCAGCAGCCAAGGACGTGGACAGCTCAATCAGCCCCAGCATTTT.

In DNA, the CDR3 is TGTGCCAGCAGCTTAGGGCAGGCGGGAGCAGATACGCAGTATTTT. It specifies CASSLGQAGADTQYF. The rearrangement links TRBV7-9 to TRBJ2-3; TRBD2 agrees at 7 bases. The V gene end was trimmed by 1 base and the J gene end by 4 bases; junction bases not matched to a gene: 5. The CDR3 is 15 amino acids. Germline values: CDR1 SEHNR, CDR2 FQNEAQ (reference sequence). Complete variable domain (other parts from reference TRBV7-9 and TRBJ2-3): DTGVSQNPRHKITKRGQNVTFRCDPISEHNRLYWYRQTLGQGPEFLTYFQNEAQLEKSRLLSDRFSAERPKGSFSTLEIQRTEQGDSAMYLCASSLGQAGADTQYFGPGTRLTVL.

This clone has only a few counts. The rearrangement joins TRBV7-2 to TRBJ2-7, with 11 bases matching TRBD2. V dropped 6 bases and J dropped 5; count of bases not matched to a gene: 6. This CDR3 comprises 14 residues. Germline CDR1 and CDR2: SGHTA and FQGNSA. CDR3 coding DNA: TGTGCCAGCAGTTTTAGCGGGAGGGGGGACGAGCAGTACTTC. Residues: CASSFSGRGDEQYF.

V is TRBV7-3 and J is TRBJ2-7, with TRBD1 matching over 8 bases. CDR3 size: 13 residues. V lost 5 bases and J lost 3; bases outside the gene matches: 3. CDR1 SGHTA and CDR2 FQGTGA come from the germline V gene. CDR3 residues: CASSPGQGYEQYF. The CDR3 coding sequence is TGTGCCAGCAGCCCTGGACAGGGCTACGAGCAGTACTTC.

The chain has TRBV7-9 and TRBJ2-7, with D perhaps matching TRBD1 (5 bases). The germline V and J ends were trimmed by 6 bases and 2 bases, with 11 bases remaining between them. CDR1 and CDR2 (germline): SEHNR, FQNEAQ (reference sequence). The CDR3 is 13 residues long. CDR3 coding DNA: TGTGCCAGCAGGATTGACAGTACCTACGAGCAGTACTTC. It translates to CASRIDSTYEQYF. Complete variable domain (other parts from reference TRBV7-9 and TRBJ2-7): DTGVSQNPRHKITKRGQNVTFRCDPISEHNRLYWYRQTLGQGPEFLTYFQNEAQLEKSRLLSDRFSAERPKGSFSTLEIQRTEQGDSAMYLCASRIDSTYEQYFGPGTRLTVT.

The rearrangement links TRBV6-5 to TRBJ1-2; the match to TRBD1 covers 7 bases. V lost 6 bases, J lost 7 bases, and 8 bases stayed unmatched. The CDR3 is made up of 13 amino acids. Germline V gene lookup returns CDR1 MNHEY and CDR2 SVGAGI. CDR3: CASSQGQLGGYTF. CDR3 bases: TGTGCCAGCAGCCAGGGACAGTTGGGTGGCTACACCTTC.

The rearrangement joins TRBV5-6 to TRBJ2-5, with D possibly TRBD2 on 6 matching bases. The CDR3 has 15 residues. In germline, CDR1 is SGHDT, CDR2 YYEEEE. Trimming pared 0 bases from V and 2 bases from J, leaving 11 bases between. The CDR3 bases are TGTGCCAGCAGCTTGGGGGGCGGGGTACAAGAGACCCAGTACTTC. This encodes CASSLGGGVQETQYF.

The V and J genes are TRBV7-8 and TRBJ1-6, with D unresolved. CDR3 length: 12 amino acids. Trimming cost V 5 bases and J 7 bases, with 6 bases left between them. Germline values: CDR1 SGHVS, CDR2 FQNEAQ. CDR3 sequence reads: CASSLRNSPLHF. CDR3 DNA sequence: TGTGCCAGCAGCCTTAGAAATTCACCCCTCCACTTT.

Regarding this clone: An end of the junction differs from the germline gene, which may be a read error. The chain joins TRBV7-9 to TRBJ2-5; D unresolved. Per germline, CDR1 SEHNR and CDR2 FQNEAQ (reference sequence). The CDR3 consists of 18 residues. The CDR3 DNA follows: TGTTCCAGCAGCCTACGTTTATCCCCTCCGACCCAATCGGGGACCCAGTACTTC. It codes for CSSSLRLSPPTQSGTQYF.

This clone appeared a few times. This rearrangement joins TRBV2 to TRBJ1-1; 7 bases are shared with TRBD1. Germline CDR1 is SNHLY and CDR2 is FYNNEI. The CDR3 totals 14 residues. After removal of 6 bases from V and 1 base from J, the junction contained 5 bases not matched to a gene. The CDR3 reads CASRGQVPNTEAFF. CDR3 DNA: TGTGCCAGCAGAGGACAGGTCCCGAACACTGAAGCTTTCTTT. Looking up the rest from reference TRBV2 and TRBJ1-1 gives the full variable domain: EPEVTQTPSHQVTQMGQEVILRCVPISNHLYFYWYRQILGQKVEFLVSFYNNEISEKSEIFDDQFSVERPDGSNFTLKIRSTKLEDSAMYFCASRGQVPNTEAFFGQGTRLTVV.

This clone showed up just a few times. The chain is built from TRBV6-1 and TRBJ2-7, with D tentatively TRBD1 (5 bases). The germline CDR1 and CDR2 sequences are MNHNS and SASEGT. The CDR3 runs 14 residues. Trimming stripped 0 bases from V and 3 bases from J, with 9 bases between. The CDR3 DNA follows: TGTGCCAGCAGTGAAGCACAGGATGGCTACGAGCAGTACTTC. It translates to CASSEAQDGYEQYF.

The rearrangement uses TRBV18 and TRBJ2-5; no clear D. Germline V CDR1 and CDR2: KGHSH, LQKENI. The CDR3 is 14 amino acids. Between the trimmed V and J ends, which lost 2 bases and 5 bases, there was a span of 12 bases. CDR3 amino acids: CASSPLAGGETQYF. As DNA, the CDR3 is TGTGCCAGCTCACCATTGGCAGGTGGGGAGACCCAGTACTTC.

This clone came up once. The chain couples TRBV7-2 to TRBJ2-5, with 14 positions matching TRBD2. The trim removed 1 base at V and 4 bases at J, leaving 8 bases unmatched. The CDR3 has 18 amino acids. CDR1 is SGHTA and CDR2 is FQGNSA in the germline V gene. The CDR3 here is CASSLGLAGGQIPETQYF. CDR3 nucleotide sequence: TGTGCCAGCAGCTTAGGACTAGCGGGGGGGCAAATACCAGAGACCCAGTACTTC.

The rearrangement links TRBV28 to TRBJ2-1; TRBD2 matches 14 bases. The V and J ends lost 3 bases and 7 bases, in that order; junction bases with no gene match: 8. The CDR3 has 17 residues. Germline V gene sequence: CDR1 MDHEN, CDR2 SYDVKM. As DNA, the CDR3 is TGTGCCAGCAGTTTGCTCCGGACTAGCGGGAGGACAAATGAGCAGTTCTTC. Translated: CASSLLRTSGRTNEQFF. The whole variable domain, filled in from reference TRBV28 and TRBJ2-1, reads DVKVTQSSRYLVKRTGEKVFLECVQDMDHENMFWYRQDPGLGLRLIYFSYDVKMKEKGDIPEGYSVSREKKERFSLILESASTNQTSMYLCASSLLRTSGRTNEQFFGPGTRLTVL.

This clone was found once. The chain carries TRBV4-2 and TRBJ2-7, with TRBD2 matching 8 bases. There are 15 residues in the CDR3. With V trimmed by 0 bases and J by 2 bases, 3 bases remained unmatched. In germline, CDR1 is LGHNA, CDR2 YNFKEQ. The CDR3 protein is CASSQDRAGAYEQYF. CDR3 coding DNA: TGTGCCAGCAGCCAAGATCGAGCGGGGGCCTACGAGCAGTACTTC.